A selection of T cell receptor beta chains follows, all from one sample in a study of blood T cell repertoires in COVID-19. Assay: immunoSEQ multiplex PCR; the TCRdb copy retains only in-frame clones and omits some. This table holds 390,000 or so clones, 80% to 90% found once. Input material: PBMCs or T cells enriched from blood (not recorded which). The receptors originated from a man in his late teens or twenties who had recovered from COVID-19. Both conserved end residues are part of each CDR3.

V gene	J gene	CDR3 protein
TRBV5-1	TRBJ2-1	CASSSGGAGFSRSGVEQFF
TRBV9	TRBJ2-1	CASSFGQDNEQFF
TRBV24-1	TRBJ2-5	CATSGGSQETQYF
TRBV19	TRBJ1-5	CASNRGGYEPQHF
TRBV5-5	TRBJ1-5	CASSLATEQPQHF
TRBV19	TRBJ2-7	CATTSGRSYEQYF
TRBV6-5	TRBJ2-2	CASSFDRANTGELFF
TRBV7-8	TRBJ2-5	CASSSRLANQETQYF
TRBV3-1/TRBV3-2	TRBJ1-1	CASSLLWNTEAFF
TRBV5-5	TRBJ1-2	CASSLDGPPHGYTF
TRBV25-1	TRBJ1-2	CATTRGRNYGYTF
TRBV6-5	TRBJ1-2	CASSYNPPGYGYTF
TRBV19	TRBJ1-2	CASSTDIRYGYTF
TRBV5-6	TRBJ1-2	CASSFRQPYRGYTF
TRBV29-1	TRBJ1-4	CSVVRAGANEKLFF
TRBV10-3	TRBJ1-4	CAIRPGPEEKLFF
TRBV6-6	TRBJ2-7	CASNSDREGPYEQYF
TRBV29-1	TRBJ2-1	CSVETPDSRSYNEQFF
TRBV4-1	TRBJ2-7	CASSQGSGTSVDEQYF
TRBV6-6	TRBJ2-5	CASSFRVLETQYF
TRBV7-3	TRBJ1-6	CASSLRPRGNSPLHF
TRBV9	TRBJ2-7	CASSMRGRDEQYF
TRBV29-1	TRBJ2-2	CSVDTGVTGGELFF
TRBV7-2	TRBJ2-2	CASSILGGSIGELFF
TRBV27	TRBJ2-7	CASSFGGDDYEQYF
TRBV6-5	TRBJ2-5	CASKRDSGRETQYF
TRBV3-1/TRBV3-2	TRBJ1-1	CASSQDLGANTEAFF
TRBV30	TRBJ2-7	CAWSVSQGRFEQYF
TRBV28	TRBJ1-3	CASSTTSSGNTIYF
TRBV19	TRBJ2-7	CASSTWSSEQYF
TRBV14	TRBJ1-2	CASSGDRYGYTF
TRBV5-1	TRBJ1-2	CASSFDTGGLYGYTF
TRBV7-9	TRBJ2-7	CASSPRDSRRYEQYF
TRBV3-1/TRBV3-2	TRBJ1-1	CASSQVGQNTEAFF
TRBV19	TRBJ2-2	CASSTPGLDEGGNTGELFF
TRBV5-1	TRBJ1-6	CASSFRTANSPLHF
TRBV9	TRBJ2-1	CASSVQGSSYNEQFF
TRBV19	TRBJ1-2	CASRKPQGRNGYTF
TRBV7-3	TRBJ2-7	CASSLYDQDEQYF
TRBV29-1	TRBJ1-2	CSVESRTANYGYTF
TRBV21-1	TRBJ2-3	CASSKPGTSGGDCTDTQYF